This entry features one T cell receptor (beta chain) sequence. Its recognized antigen is unknown. It has no much larger one-base neighbor in the sample; base qualities were not kept. The library was built by means of the immunoSEQ multiplex PCR assay. The multiplex PCR relied on a mix of 60 forward primers for TCR Vbeta segments and 13 reverse primers for TCR Jbeta segments. The CDR3 region of rearranged TCR beta genes was amplified from genomic DNA by a multiplex PCR assay. The amplified TCR beta libraries were sequenced on the Illumina HiSeq System as 87-base-pair reads. The authors' pipeline ran thus. Across the 600 to 700 repertoires, a later analysis counted 60 million to 90 million unique TCR beta chains, 9 million to 14 million of which were shared by at least two donors. To remove PCR and sequencing errors, raw reads were error-corrected and collapsed into unique sequences using a nearest-neighbor algorithm that merged closely related sequences. To assign V, D and J gene segments, CDR3 sequences were aligned to IMGT reference sequences. Each retained sequence needed at least a six-nucleotide match to both a V gene segment and a J gene segment. A rearrangement was called productive if the CDR3 had no stop codons and remained in frame with V and J, and every other rearrangement was called non-productive. CDR3 was defined by IMGT convention, running from the second conserved V-encoded cysteine to the conserved J-encoded phenylalanine. The earlier analysis of some 580 of the donors excluded any sequence lacking an unambiguous match to a single V gene segment. In an earlier analysis of 587 of the donors, V segments were called functional above 56.7% productive rearrangements and were called segregating when the between-donor standard deviation exceeded 5%. A statistical classification framework was developed to diagnose cytomegalovirus status using the catalog of TCR beta chain sequences. In a later analysis, TCR nucleotide sequences were compared against IMGT/GENE-DB human TR gene sequences so that V and J genes could be assigned. In a later analysis, CDR3 sequences and most-parsimonious VDJ recombination scenarios were assigned using the TCRdist pipeline. In a later analysis, each TCR beta chain was defined by its CDR3 amino acid sequence together with its V-gene family, and reads lacking a unique V-gene family were excluded. A later analysis removed 550 to 650 highly shared, low-generation-probability nucleotide sequences to deal with suspected cross-contamination and a sequencing artifact. For each public chain, a later analysis derived a clonal expansion index from normalized ranks of inferred template counts within each repertoire. Generation probabilities in a later analysis came from a VDJ recombination model fitted to out-of-frame rearrangements, and those results were checked against IGoR. In a later analysis, hypergeometric tests were used to score TCR-TCR, TCR-HLA and TCR-CMV co-occurrence, with a repertoire-size bias correction applied to TCR pairs. To estimate false discovery rates, a later analysis permuted the HLA or CMV assignments 20 times. In a later analysis, co-occurring TCRs were grouped using DBSCAN, and TCRdist sequence similarity was added for clustering within HLA-allele-positive subsets. Repertoires with fewer than 30,000 or more than 120,000 public chains, plus five repertoires with anomalous nucleotide sharing, were excluded from co-occurrence clustering. Drawn from immuneACCESS, this table holds only the in-frame rearrangements with V and J called that TCRdb kept. Clones are partly lost; checked studies trace under half to an unresolved V gene and leave the rest unexplained. The V and J calls and clone size come from that table; D and trimming were worked out from the DNA. The sample contains 63,000 or so clones, approximately 80% of them found a single time. The ten biggest clones cover less than 3.5% of the sample.

These data originate in a study of cytomegalovirus exposure and HLA in healthy donors (TCRdb year 2017). Regarding the study in general: An earlier analysis of approximately 640 of the donors reported 250 to 350 Gb of sequence data and more than 90 million unique TCR beta sequences from around 200 million T cells. Rather than using new phenotypic data, the later analysis identified candidate immune exposures from TCR beta sequences and from how often those sequences occurred across donors. An early release covering roughly 640 HLA-typed donors comprised about 290 gigabases of sequencing data and some 79 million unique TCR sequences. A later genetic analysis took genome-wide SNP genotypes for about 55% of the roughly 670 donors and used that subset as a discovery cohort. Several DR-DQ haplotypes were treated as single units for association and clustering because of strong linkage in the cohort. HLA typing covered class I and class II loci at four-digit resolution. The study was designed to test whether signatures of past pathogen exposure could be identified by cataloging public T cell receptors. High-throughput TCR immunosequencing, statistical association of individual TCRs with disease status, and machine learning were combined to predict cytomegalovirus infection status. Alongside the repertoire data, information on donor age, sex, ethnicity and CMV serostatus was compiled. The T cell repertoires of 666 subjects were profiled by immunosequencing and related to cytomegalovirus serostatus. A separate validation cohort of about 110 different subjects was used in addition to the roughly 640-subject first cohort. All discovery cohort repertoires had been generated using a single sequencing platform. An earlier analysis of several hundred of the donors used high-throughput TCR beta sequencing to judge whether each TCR beta V gene segment behaved as functional or pseudogenic. A later analysis re-examined previously published TCR beta repertoires from more than 650 donors and added high-resolution HLA genotyping to investigate patterns of TCR occurrence. On average, about 240,000 unique TCR beta nucleotide sequences were sequenced per donor among a few hundred genotyped donors of the cohort, with roughly a sixth of those sequences being non-productive. The genetic ancestry cluster associated with self-reported Caucasian donors included 81% of the approximately 430 genotyped donors. Typing coverage differed by locus: A, B, C, DRB1 and DQB1 were typed in about 620-630 donors, DQA1 in 500 to 550, DPA1 in around 580, and DPB1 in around 440. Broader findings and caveats from the paper: Compared with the approximately 670-donor mean, donors in an Asian-associated ancestry cluster had fewer N-insertions in productive TCRs, according to a later genetic analysis. HLA typing was unavailable for some donors at each locus, so association tests used only the typed subset. When HLA alleles, especially DR and DQ, strongly co-occurred, attributing TCR associations to individual alleles was difficult. Three of the identified cytomegalovirus-associated TCR beta chains were confirmed in vitro to be specific for cytomegalovirus antigens. The study gave a list of 150 to 200 TCR beta chains associated with cytomegalovirus. Several of the top co-occurrence clusters appeared to be linked to parvovirus B19, influenza, CMV and Epstein-Barr virus, according to a later analysis. In a later analysis, TCR association rates were found to vary across HLA loci, with the most associated TCRs seen for DRB1 alleles and the fewest for HLA-C alleles. Only TCR beta chains were sequenced in this cohort, and the absence of alpha or paired-chain data limited detectable features. Because counts were too low, some 17 rarely observed V segments, including chromosome 9 orphons, were left out of the earlier analysis of approximately 500 of the donors. Broadly in line with IMGT annotations, most TCR beta V segments showed up in productive rearrangements about 87% or about 30% of the time in an earlier analysis of 587 of the donors. In a later analysis, 16,951 TCR beta sequences were associated with specific HLA alleles at a false discovery rate of 0.05. A later analysis found that most CMV-associated TCR beta chains appeared HLA-restricted, with HLA associations seemingly driven largely by CMV exposure. According to the authors, the approach could potentially be generalized to other disease states and immunological phenotypes. Correlated functional status among segregating V segments might be attributable to linkage disequilibrium, but an unknown experimental factor could not be ruled out. A later genetic analysis associated a missense DCLRE1C variant with V-gene and J-gene trimming of TCR beta chains, and an independent cohort replicated the association. In a later analysis, HLA-associated TCR beta chains were found to be more clonally expanded and to have lower generation probabilities than equally common non-associated chains. The classifier was reported to diagnose cytomegalovirus status with high specificity and sensitivity in both the original cohort and the validation cohort. Because the 87-base-pair reads could not distinguish some IMGT-functional V segments, including TRBV6-2 and TRBV6-3, those segments were excluded. Roughly uniform sequencing depth across donors was assumed in presence/absence analyses, although this assumption may not hold. A further reported finding was that TCR beta sequences accurately predicted the HLA-A and HLA-B alleles for most subjects in the first cohort. A group of highly shared sequence variants was considered likely to be a technical artifact of the sequencing pipeline. CMV serostatus was the only immune exposure information available for the cohort. Across donors, most TCR sequences were observed very rarely, whereas some public TCRs were present in many individuals.

The cohort comprised more than 550 healthy bone marrow donors. At the time of sampling, every cohort member was nominally healthy, though immune exposures that went unrecorded were likely present. The donor was CMV seronegative and was included in the group of around 320 seronegative cohort members. Every donor gave a peripheral blood sample, and the peripheral blood mononuclear cells from that sample were used for TCR beta sequencing. Genomic DNA was extracted from the blood cell samples with the Qiagen DNeasy Blood Extraction Kit. Taken from cysteine to phenylalanine, the CDR3 has 11 residues. The CDR3 DNA has 33 bases and is translated from base 1. The germline V gene yields MNHEY for CDR1 and SVGAGI for CDR2. V was cut back by 4 bases and J by 10 bases, leaving a gap of 8 bases between them.

The sequence joins TRBV6-5 to TRBJ2-1, and possibly TRBD1, on 5 matching bases. The receptor's source is a woman in her 30s in good health and CMV-seronegative. Sample: PBMCs. The nucleotide sequence is TGTGCCAGCAGTTTTAGGACAGAGCAGTTCTTC. Its protein is CASSFRTEQFF.